This T cell receptor (beta chain) was captured by sequencing in a study of blood T cell repertoires in COVID-19. The overall study: The United States, Italy and Spain supplied acute and convalescent COVID-19 samples.

The CDR3 is 17 residues long. Trimming pared 0 bases from V and 0 bases from J, leaving 13 bases between. In the original processing: The authors estimated nucleated cell counts from reference gene primer amplification. Clones were read by immunoSEQ multiplex PCR, and TCRdb kept only the in-frame ones, dropping some. That table gives V, J and clone size, and the DNA gave D and trimming. Among about 110,000 clones listed, 70% to 90% were seen once. Sequencing was done on a sample of peripheral blood. The chain joins TRBV23-1 to TRBJ2-3; the D gene is possibly TRBD1 (6 bases). TRBV23-1 is an ORF for which the function is uncertain. This TCR derives from a middle-aged man with acute or convalescent COVID-19. In DNA form, the CDR3 reads TGCGCCAGCAGTCAATCGTATGTAACAGGGAGCACAGATACGCAGTATTTT. Protein: CASSQSYVTGSTDTQYF.